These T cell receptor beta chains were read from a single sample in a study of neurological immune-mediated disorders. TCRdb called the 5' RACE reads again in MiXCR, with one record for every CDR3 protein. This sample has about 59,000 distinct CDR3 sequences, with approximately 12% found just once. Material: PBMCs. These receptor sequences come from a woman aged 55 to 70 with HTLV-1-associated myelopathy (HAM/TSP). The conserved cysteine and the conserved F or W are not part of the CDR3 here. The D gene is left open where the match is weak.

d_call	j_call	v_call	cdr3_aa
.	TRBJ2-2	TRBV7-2	ASSPYRPDTGELF
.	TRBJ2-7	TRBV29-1	SVGSIGVSYEQY
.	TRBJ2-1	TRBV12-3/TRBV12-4	ASSQKDNEQF
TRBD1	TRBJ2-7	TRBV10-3	AISGGQATYEQY
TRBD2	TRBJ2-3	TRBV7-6	ASSPTTSGRAGTDTQY
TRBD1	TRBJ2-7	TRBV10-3	AITAGTGTYEQY
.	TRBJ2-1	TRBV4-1	ASSQVDMGLTYNEQF
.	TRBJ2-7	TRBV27	ASSLLAAYEQY
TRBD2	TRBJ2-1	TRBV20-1	SAERTSGIYNEQF
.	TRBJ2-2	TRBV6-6	ASSYLSNTGELF
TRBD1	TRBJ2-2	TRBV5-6	ASSPGTGEDTGELF
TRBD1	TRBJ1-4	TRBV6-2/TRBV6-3	ASSSGQANEKLF
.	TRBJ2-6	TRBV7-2	ASSLVGFRSGANVLT
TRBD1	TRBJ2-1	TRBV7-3	ASSKGQGYNEQF
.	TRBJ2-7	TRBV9	ASSAQTGSYEQY
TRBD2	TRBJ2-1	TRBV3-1	ASSQARLAGGPYNEQF
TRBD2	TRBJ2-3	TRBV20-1	SARSLAGRMDTQY
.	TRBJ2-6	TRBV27	ASSLLGSGANVLT
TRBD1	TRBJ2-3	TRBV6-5	ASSYRTGGLTDTQY
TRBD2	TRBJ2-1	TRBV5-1	ASSFSGQASYNEQF
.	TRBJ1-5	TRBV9	ASSLTGLSNQPQH
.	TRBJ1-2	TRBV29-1	SGLRAVDGYT
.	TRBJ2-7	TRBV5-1	ASSFQSGTDNEQY
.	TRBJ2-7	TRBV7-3	ASSFIREYLPEQY
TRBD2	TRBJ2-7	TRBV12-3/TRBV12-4	ASSLTSGSEQY
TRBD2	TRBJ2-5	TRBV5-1	ASSLEASGSETQY
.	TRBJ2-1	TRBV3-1	ASSQDQASFYNEQF
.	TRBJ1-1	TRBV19	ASSIRVSRNTEAF
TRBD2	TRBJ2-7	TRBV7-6	ASSLAPPGLAGYEQY
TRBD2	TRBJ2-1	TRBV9	ASSVATSGFNEQF
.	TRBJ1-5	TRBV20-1	SARAIGQPQH
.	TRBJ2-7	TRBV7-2	ASSWDWAGIYEQY
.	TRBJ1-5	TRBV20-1	SALVTANQPQH
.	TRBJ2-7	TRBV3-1	ASRQGSYEQY
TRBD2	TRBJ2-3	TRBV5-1	ASSLGLSSGKDTQY
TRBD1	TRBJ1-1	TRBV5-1	ASSLGTGVNTEAF
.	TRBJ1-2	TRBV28	ASKPGHYGYT
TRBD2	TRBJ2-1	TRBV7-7	ASSLVLGGASGDSYNEQF
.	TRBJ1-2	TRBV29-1	SVEKTDVYT
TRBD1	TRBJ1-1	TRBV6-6	ASSLGDRETF
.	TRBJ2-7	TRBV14	ASSLIISDEQY
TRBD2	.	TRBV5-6	ASSLASGSKDEQY